This T cell receptor beta chain emerged from a study of control samples from healthy donors and cancer patients. Assay: immunoSEQ multiplex PCR; the TCRdb copy retains only in-frame clones and omits some. The table includes 170,000 or so clones, nearly 90% detected once. There are 16 residues in the CDR3. Germline CDR1 is SEHNR and CDR2 is FQNEAQ (reference sequence). V trimming: 5 bases; J trimming: 1 base; junction bases outside the gene matches: 2. The sample comprised blood. The V gene is TRBV7-9, the J gene TRBJ2-2; 12 nucleotides line up with TRBD2. The TCR originated in a woman in her forties or fifties in good health. CDR3 sequence reads: CASSASGGGNTGELFF. The CDR3 nucleotides read TGTGCCAGCAGCGCTAGCGGGGGGGGGAACACCGGGGAGCTGTTTTTT.